The 14 T cell receptor beta chains below were found in one sample sequenced in a study of blood T cell repertoires in COVID-19. The data were produced by immunoSEQ multiplex PCR, yet TCRdb's version contains in-frame clones alone and is incomplete. This table has about 380,000 clones, roughly 86% appearing once. The sequenced sample was peripheral blood. These receptor sequences come from a human donor with acute or convalescent COVID-19. The donor label of this sample is uncertain.

V usage is TRBV10-2 and J usage is TRBJ1-1, with D hard to call. V lost 8 bases and J 5 bases, leaving 18 bases between the germline ends. The CDR3 is 14 amino acids. CDR1 and CDR2 from the germline V gene are WSHSY and SAAADI. In DNA, the CDR3 is TGCGCCAGCTTAAGCTGGGCGGGAACAACTGAAGCTTTCTTT. Protein: CASLSWAGTTEAFF.

V usage is TRBV7-8 and J usage is TRBJ2-1; 11 nucleotides align to TRBD2. The ends lost 4 bases at V and 7 bases at J; junction bases unmatched: 12. CDR3 size: 17 residues. From germline, CDR1 is SGHVS and CDR2 FQNEAQ. CDR3 sequence reads: CASSYRTSGQGRNEQFF. For the CDR3, the DNA is TGTGCCAGCAGCTACAGGACTAGCGGGCAGGGTCGAAATGAGCAGTTCTTC.

V gene TRBV2 combines with J gene TRBJ1-2, with a possible D match to TRBD1 (6 bases). Trimming stripped 8 bases from V and 4 bases from J, with 14 bases between. This CDR3 comprises 13 residues. CDR1 is SNHLY and CDR2 is FYNNEI in the germline V gene. CDR3 nucleotides: TGTGCCAGCGGGTTAAGGGGGTTCTATGGCTACACCTTC. The encoded protein is CASGLRGFYGYTF.

This clone was picked up one time. The chain couples TRBV4-1 to TRBJ2-7; maybe TRBD1 (5 bases). Germline-derived CDR1 and CDR2 are MGHRA and YSYEKL. The CDR3 runs 16 residues. With 2 bases removed from V and 4 bases from J, the gap between germline ends came to 18 bases. The CDR3: CASSQSNARVSYEQYF. The CDR3 DNA is TGCGCCAGCAGCCAATCCAACGCCAGGGTATCTTACGAGCAGTACTTC.

V gene TRBV6-5 combines with J gene TRBJ1-2, with 7 positions matching TRBD1. Trimming removed 4 bases from V and 3 bases from J; junction bases left unmatched: 11. CDR1 is MNHEY, CDR2 SVGAGI, per germline. This CDR3 is built from 16 residues. CDR3 nucleotides: TGTGCCAGCAGTTCACGACAGGGCGGAAGATACTATGGCTACACCTTC. It translates to CASSSRQGGRYYGYTF.

There are a few counts of this clone. This chain joins TRBV6-2 or TRBV6-3 and TRBJ2-7; D might be TRBD1 (5 bases). Germline V gives CDR1 MNHEY, CDR2 SVGEGT. This CDR3 region has 15 residues. V dropped 2 bases and J dropped 2 bases, with 13 bases sitting between them. CDR3 sequence: CASSYPRQRPYEQYF. CDR3 in DNA: TGTGCCAGCAGTTACCCAAGACAGCGACCCTACGAGCAGTACTTC.

The table lists this clone with a count of one. The V gene is TRBV30, the J gene TRBJ1-1; possibly TRBD1 for D (5 bases). Germline CDR1 and CDR2: GTSNPN and SVGIG (reference sequence). The V end was cut by 0 bases, the J end by 11 bases, with 16 bases between. This CDR3 comprises 13 residues. CDR3 sequence reads: CAWSVGGGARAFF. In nucleotides, the CDR3 is TGTGCCTGGAGTGTAGGCGGAGGGGCGAGGGCTTTCTTT.

J is TRBJ2-5 and V is TRBV3-1 (or the pseudogene TRBV3-2); the match to TRBD2 covers 8 bases. Germline V gene lookup returns CDR1 LGHDT and CDR2 YNNKEL (reference sequence). This CDR3 contains 15 residues. Losses at the gene ends were 1 base for V and 4 bases for J; bases not matched to a gene: 5. CDR3 in amino acids: CASSQGLASSETQYF. CDR3 in DNA: TGTGCCAGCAGCCAAGGACTAGCGAGTTCAGAGACCCAGTACTTC.

In the case of this clone: The junction shows a germline mismatch at one end, possibly a read error. J is TRBJ2-3 and V is TRBV7-2, with 10 nucleotides matching TRBD2. This CDR3 is 13 amino acids long. Germline values: CDR1 SGHTA, CDR2 FQGNSA. CDR3 bases: TGTGCCAGCAGCCAGACGGTAGTAGCGGGGGGTCGTTTT. Translation gives CASSQTVVAGGRF.

V gene TRBV11-3 combines with J gene TRBJ2-7; TRBD1 matches 10 bases. J lost 6 bases, V lost 5 bases, and 4 bases had no gene match. Germline lookup yields CDR1 SGHNT and CDR2 YENEEA. CDR3 length: 13 residues. The CDR3 sequence is CASSPGQGVEQYF. DNA for the CDR3: TGTGCCAGCAGCCCAGGACAGGGGGTCGAGCAGTACTTC.

The J gene is TRBJ2-3, the V gene TRBV15, with D uncertain. The CDR3 runs 16 residues. Looked up from germline, CDR1 is LNHNV and CDR2 is YYDKDF (reference sequence). The V end was cut by 3 bases, the J end by 6 bases, with 19 bases between. This CDR3 reads CATSSSPSSPSDTQYF. CDR3 DNA: TGTGCCACCAGCAGTAGCCCTTCTAGTCCATCCGATACGCAGTATTTT.

The chain links TRBV5-4 to TRBJ2-7; D unresolved. V shed 4 bases and J shed 2 bases, with 13 bases lying between them. Germline V lookup: CDR1 SGHNT, CDR2 YYREEE (reference sequence). This CDR3 has 14 residues. CDR3 loop: CASSRDTPPYEQYF. The CDR3 region has the DNA TGTGCCAGCAGCCGCGATACTCCTCCCTACGAGCAGTACTTC. The full variable domain, rest sourced from reference TRBV5-4 and TRBJ2-7, is ETGVTQSPTHLIKTRGQQVTLRCSSQSGHNTVSWYQQALGQGPQFIFQYYREEENGRGNFPPRFSGLQFPNYSSELNVNALELDDSALYLCASSRDTPPYEQYFGPGTRLTVT.

The CDR3 spells CASSWDRGQGAGELFF. In DNA form, the CDR3 reads TGTGCCAGCAGCTGGGACAGGGGGCAAGGGGCCGGGGAGCTGTTTTTT. V gene TRBV5-4 combines with J gene TRBJ2-2; 12 nucleotides line up with TRBD1. The CDR3 sequence is 16 residues long. The V and J ends lost 3 bases and 6 bases, in that order; junction bases with no gene match: 6. The germline V gene encodes CDR1 SGHNT and CDR2 YYREEE (reference sequence).

V and J are TRBV2 and TRBJ2-3, with TRBD2 identical over 9 bases. V was pared by 2 bases and J by 0 bases, with 18 bases of the junction left unmatched. This CDR3 spans 21 amino acids. Germline V gives CDR1 SNHLY, CDR2 FYNNEI. CDR3 sequence: CASSETRTAGTSRRSTDTQYF. The CDR3 DNA reads TGTGCCAGCAGTGAAACGCGGACCGCCGGGACTAGCCGACGAAGCACAGATACGCAGTATTTT. Full variable domain (rest looked up from reference TRBV2 and TRBJ2-3): EPEVTQTPSHQVTQMGQEVILRCVPISNHLYFYWYRQILGQKVEFLVSFYNNEISEKSEIFDDQFSVERPDGSNFTLKIRSTKLEDSAMYFCASSETRTAGTSRRSTDTQYFGPGTRLTVL.